Following are 5 T cell receptor beta chains from one sample sequenced in a study of blood T cells in healthy people across ages. A second PCR, run for about 6 to 12 cycles, used a sample-barcoded 5' primer plus a J-beta primer mix. TCRdb analysed the 5' RACE reads with MiXCR anew, one entry per CDR3 protein. This repertoire shows roughly 560,000 distinct CDR3 sequences, 24% found once; its top ten account for around 10%. The same sample was also studied in work on T cells of mothers and their children.

Sequenced: blood. The receptors stem from a boy between 5 and 17 years old in good health.

This clonotype has more than one count but fewer than ten. The V call is TRBV29-1, the J call TRBJ1-2; weak D call: TRBD1 (5 bases). Germline loops: CDR1 SQVTM, CDR2 ANQGSEA. V was pared by 6 bases and J by 8 bases, with 16 bases between. This CDR3 has 12 residues. For the CDR3, the DNA is TGCAGCGTAGGGGACGGACTAGAAGGCTACACCTTC. It translates to CSVGDGLEGYTF.

The chain carries TRBV18 and TRBJ1-3; D unclear. The CDR3 consists of 13 residues. The V end was cut by 8 bases, the J end by 0 bases, with 8 bases between. Germline CDR1 reads KGHSH; CDR2 reads LQKENI. CDR3 amino acids: CASTESSGNTIYF. The CDR3 DNA sequence: TGTGCCAGCACAGAGAGCTCTGGAAACACCATATATTTT.

This clonotype was seen a few times. This chain joins TRBV6-5 and TRBJ1-1; no reliable D call. CDR1 MNHEY and CDR2 SVGAGI come from the germline V gene. V lost 0 bases and J lost 7, with 12 bases in between. The CDR3 runs to 14 residues. CDR3 loop: CASSYSEGHLEAFF. The CDR3 region has the DNA TGTGCCAGCAGTTACTCGGAAGGCCACCTTGAAGCTTTCTTT.

This clonotype was seen only a few times. This chain links TRBV6-4 with TRBJ1-4; the match to TRBD1 covers 9 bases. The CDR3 runs to 18 residues. CDR1 MRHNA and CDR2 SNTAGT come from the germline V gene. V trimming: 5 bases; J trimming: 0 bases; junction bases outside the gene matches: 10. The CDR3: CASSTGDRATSTNEKLFF. The CDR3 nucleotides are TGTGCCAGCAGTACAGGGGACAGGGCTACTTCAACTAATGAAAAACTGTTTTTT.

The chain employs TRBV11-2 and TRBJ2-7; maybe TRBD1 (5 bases). The CDR3 runs to 14 residues. Germline CDR1 reads SGHAT; CDR2 reads FQNNGV. V dropped 5 bases and J dropped 5 bases, with 16 bases sitting between them. The CDR3: CASSPLRGKDEQYF. For the CDR3, the DNA is TGTGCCAGCAGCCCATTAAGGGGTAAGGACGAGCAGTACTTC.